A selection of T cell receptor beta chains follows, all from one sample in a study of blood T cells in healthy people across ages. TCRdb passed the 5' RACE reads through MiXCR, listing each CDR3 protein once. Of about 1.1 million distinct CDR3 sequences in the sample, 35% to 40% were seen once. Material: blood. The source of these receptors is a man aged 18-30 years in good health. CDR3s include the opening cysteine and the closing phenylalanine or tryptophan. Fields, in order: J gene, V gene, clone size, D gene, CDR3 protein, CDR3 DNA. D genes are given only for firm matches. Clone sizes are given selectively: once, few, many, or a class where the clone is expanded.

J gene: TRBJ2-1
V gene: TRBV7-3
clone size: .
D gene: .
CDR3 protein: CASSLISTDQQFF
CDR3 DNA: TGTGCCAGCAGCTTAATTTCGACGGATCAGCAGTTCTTC

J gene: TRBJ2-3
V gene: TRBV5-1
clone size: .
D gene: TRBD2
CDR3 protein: CASSRLGLAGTDTQYF
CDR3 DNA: TGCGCCAGCAGCCGCCTGGGACTAGCGGGGACAGATACGCAGTATTTT

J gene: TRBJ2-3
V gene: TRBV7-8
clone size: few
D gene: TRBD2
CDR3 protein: CASSLAPMTSGDPRGTQYF
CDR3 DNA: TGTGCCAGCAGCTTAGCTCCTATGACTAGCGGGGATCCCAGGGGTACGCAGTATTTT

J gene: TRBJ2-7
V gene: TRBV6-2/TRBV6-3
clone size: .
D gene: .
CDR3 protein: CASGNKGPYEQYF
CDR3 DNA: TGTGCCAGCGGGAACAAGGGCCCCTACGAGCAGTACTTC

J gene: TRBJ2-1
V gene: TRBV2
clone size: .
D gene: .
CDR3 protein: CASSAEGGNEQFF
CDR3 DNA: TGTGCCAGCAGCGCCGAGGGGGGCAATGAGCAGTTCTTC

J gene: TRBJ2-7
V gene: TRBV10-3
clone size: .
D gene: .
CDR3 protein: CAIRDTSSSYEQYF
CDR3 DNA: TGTGCCATCAGGGACACATCTAGCTCCTACGAGCAGTACTTC

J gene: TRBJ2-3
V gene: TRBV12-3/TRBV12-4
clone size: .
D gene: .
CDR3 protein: CASSRNAAGPSSTDAQYF
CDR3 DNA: TGTGCCAGCAGCCGAAACGCCGCGGGGCCCTCTAGCACAGATGCGCAGTATTTT

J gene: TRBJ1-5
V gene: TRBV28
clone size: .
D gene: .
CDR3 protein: CASSSGTIKRPQHF
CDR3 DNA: TGTGCCAGCAGTTCCGGGACAATTAAACGGCCCCAGCATTTT

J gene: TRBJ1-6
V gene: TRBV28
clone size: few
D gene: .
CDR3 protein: CASTADAGENSPLHF
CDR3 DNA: TGTGCCAGCACCGCCGATGCAGGGGAGAATTCACCCCTCCACTTT

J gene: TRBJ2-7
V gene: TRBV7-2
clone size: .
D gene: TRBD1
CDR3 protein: CASSLAWTGDHEQYF
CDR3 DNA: TGTGCCAGCAGCTTAGCGTGGACAGGGGACCATGAGCAGTACTTC

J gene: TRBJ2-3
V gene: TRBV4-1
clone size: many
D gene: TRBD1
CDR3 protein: CASSQDRGQGTDTQYF
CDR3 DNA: TGCGCCAGCAGCCAAGATCGTGGACAGGGCACAGATACGCAGTATTTT

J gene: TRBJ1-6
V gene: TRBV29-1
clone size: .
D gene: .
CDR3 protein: CSAGTRNSPLHF
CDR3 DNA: TGCAGCGCTGGGACAAGGAATTCACCCCTCCACTTT

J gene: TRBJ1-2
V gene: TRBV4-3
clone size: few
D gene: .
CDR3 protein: CASSQEGYNYGYTF
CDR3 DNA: TGCGCCAGCAGCCAAGAGGGATATAACTATGGCTACACCTTC

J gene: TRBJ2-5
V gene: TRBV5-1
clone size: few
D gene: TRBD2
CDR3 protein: CASGETSKETQYF
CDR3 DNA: TGCGCCAGCGGGGAGACTAGCAAAGAGACCCAGTACTTC

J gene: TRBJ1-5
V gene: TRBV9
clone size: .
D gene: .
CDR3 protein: CASSVSSGQPQHF
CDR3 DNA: TGTGCCAGCAGCGTATCTAGTGGGCAGCCCCAGCATTTT

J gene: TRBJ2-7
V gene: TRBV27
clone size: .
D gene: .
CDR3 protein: CASSLYGQHFEQYF
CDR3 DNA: TGTGCCAGCAGTTTATACGGACAGCACTTCGAGCAGTACTTC

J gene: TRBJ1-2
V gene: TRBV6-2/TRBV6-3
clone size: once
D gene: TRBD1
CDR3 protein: CASSRGRGDDGYTF
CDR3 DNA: TGTGCCAGCAGCAGGGGGCGAGGAGACGATGGCTACACCTTC

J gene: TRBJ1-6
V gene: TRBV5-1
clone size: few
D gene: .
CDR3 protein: CASSPIPNSPLHF
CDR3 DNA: TGCGCCAGCAGCCCTATCCCGAATTCACCCCTCCACTTT

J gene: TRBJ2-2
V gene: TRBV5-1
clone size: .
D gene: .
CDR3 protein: CASSLEVFGELFF
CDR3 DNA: TGCGCCAGCAGCTTGGAGGTCTTTGGGGAGCTGTTTTTT

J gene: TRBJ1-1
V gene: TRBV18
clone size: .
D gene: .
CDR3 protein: CASSLLSPPEAFF
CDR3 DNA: TGTGCCAGCTCCCTACTTAGTCCCCCTGAAGCTTTCTTT